This entry lists 4 T cell receptor beta chains sequenced from one sample in a study of blood T cell repertoires in COVID-19. The protocol was immunoSEQ multiplex PCR, while the TCRdb copy is restricted to in-frame clones and leaves out a portion. Among tens of thousands of clones listed, about 89% were seen once. The sequencing input was peripheral blood. Every receptor here comes from a man in his 60s with COVID-19, enrolled during active disease.

This clone was observed a handful of times. This sequence joins TRBV11-2 and TRBJ2-7; 12 nucleotides align to TRBD1. From germline, CDR1 is SGHAT and CDR2 FQNNGV. The CDR3 has 17 amino acids. The V and J ends lost 4 bases and 1 base, in that order; junction bases with no gene match: 8. The CDR3 region is CASSSAGTGGFSYEQYF. DNA of the CDR3: TGTGCCAGCAGCTCAGCCGGGACAGGGGGCTTTTCCTACGAGCAGTACTTC.

CDR3 loop: CASSFETSGMTGELFF. In nucleotides, the CDR3 is TGCGCCAGCAGCTTCGAGACTAGCGGGATGACCGGGGAGCTGTTTTTT. V gene TRBV5-1 combines with J gene TRBJ2-2; 11 bases line up with TRBD2. This CDR3 has 16 amino acids. The germline gives CDR1 SGHRS, CDR2 YFSETQ. Trimming at V came to 2 bases and at J to 5 bases, leaving 5 bases not matched to a gene.

With regard to this clone: In the same sample, other DNA sequences code for this CDR3. The rearrangement links TRBV6-5 to TRBJ1-1; D may be TRBD1 (5 bases). V was pared by 5 bases and J by 1 base, with 5 bases between. CDR3 length: 12 amino acids. Per the germline V gene, CDR1 is MNHEY and CDR2 is SVGAGI. In DNA, the CDR3 is TGTGCCAGCAGTACAGGGAACACTGAAGCTTTCTTT. Its translation is CASSTGNTEAFF.

The gene calls are TRBV5-4 and TRBJ2-7, with no clear D. V lost 4 bases and J 2 bases, leaving 7 bases between the germline ends. The CDR3 loop spans 12 amino acids. Germline V gene data show CDR1 as SGHNT and CDR2 as YYREEE (reference sequence). The CDR3 spells CASSLDTYEQYF. The CDR3 region has the DNA TGTGCCAGCAGCCTTGACACCTACGAGCAGTACTTC.